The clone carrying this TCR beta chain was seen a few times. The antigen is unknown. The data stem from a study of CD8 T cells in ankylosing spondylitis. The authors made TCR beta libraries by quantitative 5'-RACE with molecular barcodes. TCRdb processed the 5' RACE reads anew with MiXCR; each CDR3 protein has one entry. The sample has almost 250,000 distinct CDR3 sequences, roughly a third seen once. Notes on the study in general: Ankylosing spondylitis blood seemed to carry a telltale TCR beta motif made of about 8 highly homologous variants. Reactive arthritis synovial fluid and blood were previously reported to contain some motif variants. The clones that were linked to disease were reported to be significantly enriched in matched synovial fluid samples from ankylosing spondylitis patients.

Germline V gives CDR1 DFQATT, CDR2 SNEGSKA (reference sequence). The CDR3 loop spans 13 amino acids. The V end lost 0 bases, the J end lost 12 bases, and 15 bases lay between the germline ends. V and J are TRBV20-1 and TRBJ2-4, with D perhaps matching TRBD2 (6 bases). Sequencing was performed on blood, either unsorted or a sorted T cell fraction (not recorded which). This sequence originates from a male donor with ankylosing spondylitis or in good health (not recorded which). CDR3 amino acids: CSARDTSRPSQYF. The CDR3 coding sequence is TGCAGTGCTAGAGATACTAGCCGGCCCAGTCAGTACTTC.